The 9 T cell receptor beta chains given below trace back to one sample, sequenced in a study of cytomegalovirus exposure and HLA in healthy donors. The PCR employed 60 Vbeta primers together with 13 Jbeta primers. Repertoires were generated with immunoSEQ multiplex PCR, while TCRdb's copy carries only in-frame clones and drops some. Of approximately 90,000 clones listed, about two thirds are singletons. Sequenced: PBMCs. These receptors originate from a woman in her fifties or sixties in good health and CMV-seropositive.

This clone was found a few times. The chain couples TRBV7-3 to TRBJ2-3; 10 positions agree with TRBD2. V lost 2 bases and J lost 3; bases outside the gene matches: 14. This CDR3 comprises 19 residues. The germline V gene encodes CDR1 SGHTA and CDR2 FQGTGA. The CDR3 bases are TGTGCCAGCAGCTTACTTCCCGTAAGCGGGAGGGCCCGGACAGATACGCAGTATTTT. Amino acid sequence: CASSLLPVSGRARTDTQYF.

V and J are TRBV28 and TRBJ2-1; D is perhaps TRBD2 (6 bases). Germline values: CDR1 MDHEN, CDR2 SYDVKM. This CDR3 spans 16 amino acids. The V end lost 4 bases, the J end lost 0 bases, and 13 bases lay between the germline ends. The CDR3 protein is CASSSPSASSYNEQFF. DNA of the CDR3: TGTGCCAGCAGTTCCCCTAGCGCGAGCTCCTACAATGAGCAGTTCTTC. Based on the CDR3 plus reference TRBV28 and TRBJ2-1, the full variable domain is DVKVTQSSRYLVKRTGEKVFLECVQDMDHENMFWYRQDPGLGLRLIYFSYDVKMKEKGDIPEGYSVSREKKERFSLILESASTNQTSMYLCASSSPSASSYNEQFFGPGTRLTVL.

This clone was seen a few times. The rearrangement joins TRBV28 to TRBJ2-1; weak D call: TRBD1 (5 bases). From germline, CDR1 is MDHEN and CDR2 SYDVKM. Trimming pared 4 bases from V and 15 bases from J, leaving 22 bases between. The CDR3 has 14 amino acids. The CDR3 DNA reads as TGTGCCAGCAGTTCCGACAGAGCCGGGCGACGGTGGTTCTTC. Its translation: CASSSDRAGRRWFF.

This clone was picked up a small number of times. The chain has TRBV6-4 and TRBJ2-3; tentatively, D is TRBD2 (5 bases). The CDR3 loop spans 14 amino acids. Germline V gene data show CDR1 as MRHNA and CDR2 as SNTAGT. Trimming stripped 3 bases from V and 0 bases from J, with 7 bases between. The CDR3 region has the DNA TGTGCCAGCAGTGAAGGCGGGAGCACAGATACGCAGTATTTT. Translating gives CASSEGGSTDTQYF.

The count of this clone is one. The CDR3 region is CASSSIESTEAFF. CDR3 DNA: TGTGCCAGCTCCTCGATAGAAAGTACTGAAGCTTTCTTT. The chain carries TRBV18 and TRBJ1-1; D remains ambiguous. Germline lookup yields CDR1 KGHSH and CDR2 LQKENI. V shed 6 bases and J shed 5 bases, with 13 bases lying between them. CDR3 size: 13 residues.

This clone was seen once. CDR3 bases: TGTGCCAGCATCTTGAAACCGGGACAGGGGTTCACCTTC. Translating it yields CASILKPGQGFTF. V and J are TRBV28 and TRBJ1-2; TRBD1 matches at 10 bases. Germline CDR1 is MDHEN and CDR2 is SYDVKM. This CDR3 comprises 13 residues. Unmatched junction bases numbered 12, after V lost 7 bases and J lost 13 bases.

The chain has TRBV28 and TRBJ2-5; 9 positions agree with TRBD1. With the DNA end fitting TRBJ2-7 better, the J assignment may be wrong. CDR1 and CDR2 from the germline V gene are MDHEN and SYDVKM. The CDR3 is 14 amino acids. The CDR3 DNA follows: TGTGCCAGCAGTTTCTGGGACAGGGTCTACGAGCAGTACTTC. This sequence encodes CASSFWDRVYEQYF.

This clone was detected once. Written as DNA, the CDR3 is TGTGCCAGCATGGAAACAGGGCGCGGAGGAGGCTACACCTTC. Protein product: CASMETGRGGGYTF. The J gene is TRBJ1-2, the V gene TRBV6-5, with D possibly being TRBD1 (6 bases). V was clipped by 7 bases and J by 8 bases, with 20 bases between them. Germline V CDR1 and CDR2: MNHEY, SVGAGI. The CDR3 has 14 residues.

The V gene is TRBV7-9, the J gene TRBJ1-2; perhaps TRBD1 as D (6 bases). This CDR3 spans 13 amino acids. The V and J ends lost 6 bases and 8 bases respectively, with 16 bases between them. CDR1 is SEHNR, CDR2 FQNEAQ, per germline (reference sequence). CDR3 region: CASSLLGARGYTF. In DNA form, the CDR3 reads TGTGCCAGCAGTCTTTTGGGGGCTCGGGGCTACACCTTC.